This T cell receptor (beta chain) appears in the sequencing data of a study of blood T cells in healthy people across ages. Study-level findings and limits: Observed TCR beta diversity per million T cells went down as age went up. This fall followed a roughly linear course with age.

Ten or more counts support this clonotype. Its antigen is still unknown. The authors ran a second PCR of 7 to 11 cycles using a sample-barcoded 5' primer and a J-beta primer mix. A single record per CDR3 protein comes from TCRdb applying MiXCR to the 5' RACE reads. This table holds 600,000 or so distinct CDR3 sequences, 25% to 30% found once. This CDR3 comprises 14 residues. After removal of 7 bases from V and 6 bases from J, the junction contained 5 bases not matched to a gene. Sequencing used blood. The source of this sequence is a woman of 80 years or more in good health. V and J are TRBV12-3 or TRBV12-4 and TRBJ2-6; 8 bases agree with TRBD1. The chain's CDR3 is CASTSDRVANVLTF. In DNA, the CDR3 is TGTGCCAGCACCTCGGACAGGGTGGCCAACGTCCTGACTTTC.